The sequence of this T cell receptor beta chain was determined in a study of response to subunit inactivated influenza vaccine. Findings and limits, study-wide: The authors offered the suggestion that each seasonal influenza vaccination recruits few new T cells.

This clonotype was counted between two and nine times. Its antigen is as yet unknown. TCRdb called the RT-PCR reads again in MiXCR, with one record for every CDR3 protein. The sample includes about 570,000 distinct CDR3 sequences, approximately 10% of them seen just once. Germline V gives CDR1 MNHEY, CDR2 SMNVEV (reference sequence). CDR3 length: 12 amino acids. Trimming took off 4 bases at V and 10 bases at J, with 8 bases between the two ends. This clonotype originated in a man aged 50 to 60 who received an inactivated influenza vaccine. The rearrangement joins TRBV27 to TRBJ1-6; D is unresolved. This material consisted of PBMCs from blood, taken on the day of vaccination. The CDR3 here is CASSSIRSPLHF. Written as DNA, the CDR3 is TGTGCCAGCAGTTCGATCAGATCACCCCTCCACTTT.